The 2 T cell receptor beta chains reported below all come from one sample, sequenced in a study of T cell clonotyping in hematopoietic cell transplantation. Profiled with immunoSEQ multiplex PCR; TCRdb holds only in-frame clones, not every one. The sample contains several thousand clones, less than 40% of which appear only once. This specimen was peripheral blood mononuclear cells, taken 30 days after allogeneic stem cell transplant. The receptors come from a female patient aged 50-65 years who had an allogeneic stem cell transplant from an unrelated donor, so the T cells may come from the graft donor. Some clones in this sample may be carry-over from other donors' samples.

This clone was seen a handful of times. V and J are TRBV29-1 and TRBJ2-7, with a possible D match to TRBD1 (7 bases). The V end was cut by 4 bases, the J end by 2 bases, with 12 bases between. CDR3 length: 13 residues. Germline assignment: CDR1 SQVTM and CDR2 ANQGSEA. The CDR3 here is CSVVGGQTYEQYF. CDR3 DNA sequence: TGCAGCGTTGTCGGGGGACAGACCTACGAGCAGTACTTC.

This chain uses TRBV6-6 with TRBJ1-1; D unclear. This CDR3 comprises 13 residues. Germline CDR1 MNHNY, CDR2 SVGAGI (reference sequence). The germline V and J ends were trimmed by 3 bases and 4 bases, with 9 bases remaining between them. The CDR3 nucleotides are TGTGCCAGCAGTTATCTACTGAGCACTGAAGCTTTCTTT. As protein: CASSYLLSTEAFF.